The 29 T cell receptor beta chains reported below all come from one sample, sequenced in a study of cytomegalovirus exposure and HLA in healthy donors. The PCR employed 60 Vbeta primers together with 13 Jbeta primers. Assay: immunoSEQ multiplex PCR; the TCRdb copy retains only in-frame clones and omits some. The sample has fewer than 120,000 clones; roughly three quarters are singletons. Specimen: PBMCs. These receptors were taken from a man aged 25-45 years in good health and CMV-seropositive.

CDR3 residues: CASSMSGQGTDTQYF. The DNA for the CDR3 is TGTGCCAGCAGCATGTCGGGACAGGGGACAGATACGCAGTATTTT. This rearrangement joins TRBV7-8 to TRBJ2-3; 10 bases line up with TRBD1. Per the germline V gene, CDR1 is SGHVS and CDR2 is FQNEAQ. CDR3 length: 15 residues. J gave up 3 bases and V 5 bases, and 5 bases lay outside the gene matches. Full variable domain (missing parts from reference TRBV7-8 and TRBJ2-3): GAGVSQSPRYKVAKRGQDVALRCDPISGHVSLFWYQQALGQGPEFLTYFQNEAQLDKSGLPSDRFFAERPEGSVSTLKIQRTQQEDSAVYLCASSMSGQGTDTQYFGPGTRLTVL.

Only a few counts were recorded for this clone. The chain links TRBV9 to TRBJ2-6, with D tentatively TRBD1 (6 bases). The germline V and J ends were trimmed by 3 bases and 0 bases, with 16 bases remaining between them. Germline CDR1 reads SGDLS; CDR2 reads YYNGEE. The CDR3 covers 18 residues. The CDR3 sequence is CASSAGDRTSSGANVLTF. Written as DNA, the CDR3 is TGTGCCAGCAGCGCCGGCGACAGGACCAGCTCTGGGGCCAACGTCCTGACTTTC.

The gene calls are TRBV2 and TRBJ1-3, with D perhaps TRBD1 (6 bases). Germline assignment: CDR1 SNHLY and CDR2 FYNNEI. Trimming pared 2 bases from V and 0 bases from J, leaving 11 bases between. CDR3 length: 16 residues. In DNA form, the CDR3 reads TGTGCCAGCAGTGAATCGGACAGCTACTCTGGAAACACCATATATTTT. Its translation: CASSESDSYSGNTIYF.

The chain combines TRBV19 with TRBJ2-2; 7 bases agree with TRBD2. CDR1 is LNHDA and CDR2 is SQIVND in the germline V gene (reference sequence). The CDR3 is 17 residues long. Trimming removed 7 bases from V and 4 bases from J; junction bases left unmatched: 15. The CDR3, as DNA: TGTGCCAGTAACTTAGGCTCGGGGGGACTACCCACCGGGGAGCTGTTTTTT. Its protein is CASNLGSGGLPTGELFF.

The chain joins TRBV23-1 to TRBJ2-7; TRBD2 aligns across 8 bases. TRBV23-1 is labeled an ORF, and its function is uncertain. The J segment lost 0 bases and the V segment lost 6 bases, leaving 7 bases of the junction unmatched. This CDR3 is built from 15 residues. CDR3 DNA sequence: TGCGCCAGCAGCCACGGGAGCGGGAGCTCCTACGAGCAGTACTTC. Encoded protein: CASSHGSGSSYEQYF.

This rearrangement joins TRBV6-6 to TRBJ1-1; weak D call: TRBD1 (5 bases). Trimming took off 5 bases at V and 6 bases at J, with 19 bases between the two ends. The germline V gene encodes CDR1 MNHNY and CDR2 SVGAGI (reference sequence). The CDR3 loop spans 15 amino acids. Here the CDR3 reads CASSTITGAKPEAFF. The DNA of the CDR3 is TGTGCCAGCAGTACTATAACAGGTGCTAAGCCTGAAGCTTTCTTT.

The rearrangement uses TRBV10-3 and TRBJ2-7, with a tentative D call TRBD2 (5 bases). The germline CDR1 and CDR2 sequences are ENHRY and SYGVKD. The CDR3 has 12 residues. Trimming removed 1 base at V and 7 bases at J, with 8 bases between. The CDR3: CAISELAGEQYF. The CDR3 DNA reads TGTGCCATCAGTGAGTTGGCGGGTGAGCAGTACTTC.

This chain joins TRBV9 and TRBJ2-3; 9 bases align to TRBD1. CDR1 is SGDLS, CDR2 YYNGEE, per germline. The CDR3 totals 14 residues. V dropped 4 bases and J dropped 5; count of bases not matched to a gene: 5. The DNA for the CDR3 is TGTGCCAGCAGCCCCAGACAGGGGGGAGATACGCAGTATTTT. Its protein product is CASSPRQGGDTQYF.

The chain combines TRBV19 with TRBJ1-3; TRBD1 matches 7 bases. Germline V gene sequence: CDR1 LNHDA, CDR2 SQIVND (reference sequence). V trimming: 10 bases; J trimming: 3 bases; junction bases outside the gene matches: 9. The CDR3 extends over 14 amino acids. DNA of the CDR3: TGTGCCACCTCAACAGGGGAGGTTGGAAACACCATATATTTT. It is translated as CATSTGEVGNTIYF.

V usage is TRBV9 and J usage is TRBJ1-6; D gene unclear. Germline V gene data show CDR1 as SGDLS and CDR2 as YYNGEE. With 3 bases removed from V and 9 bases from J, the gap between germline ends came to 13 bases. This CDR3 has 14 residues. CDR3 amino acids: CASSARPSASPLHF. CDR3 sequence (DNA): TGTGCCAGCAGCGCACGGCCCAGCGCTTCACCCCTCCACTTT.

V usage is TRBV5-8 and J usage is TRBJ2-2, with 7 positions matching TRBD2. The germline V gene encodes CDR1 SGHTS and CDR2 YDEGEE. The CDR3 is 14 residues long. The V gene end was trimmed by 0 bases and the J gene end by 10 bases; junction bases not matched to a gene: 6. The CDR3 sequence is CASSLVSGRPELFF. Here the CDR3 DNA reads TGTGCCAGCAGCTTGGTTAGCGGGCGACCGGAGCTGTTTTTT.

CDR3 DNA sequence: TGTGCCAGCTCACCGCCCGGGACAGGAGAACAAGAGACCCAGTACTTC. Its translation is CASSPPGTGEQETQYF. This sequence joins TRBV18 and TRBJ2-5; 8 bases are a match to TRBD1. CDR1 KGHSH and CDR2 LQKENI come from the germline V gene. With V trimmed by 3 bases and J by 2 bases, 8 bases remained unmatched. The CDR3 is 16 amino acids.

V usage is TRBV13 and J usage is TRBJ2-3; TRBD2 matches 7 bases. This CDR3 spans 17 amino acids. In germline, CDR1 is PRHDT, CDR2 FYEKMQ (reference sequence). Losses at the gene ends were 0 bases for V and 2 bases for J; bases not matched to a gene: 8. The CDR3 region has the DNA TGTGCCAGCAGCTTAGGTTTGGGGGGGACTCTCACAGATACGCAGTATTTT. Its protein product is CASSLGLGGTLTDTQYF. The full variable domain, rest sourced from reference TRBV13 and TRBJ2-3, is AAGVIQSPRHLIKEKRETATLKCYPIPRHDTVYWYQQGPGQDPQFLISFYEKMQSDKGSIPDRFSAQQFSDYHSELNMSSLELGDSALYFCASSLGLGGTLTDTQYFGPGTRLTVL.

V is TRBV2 and J is TRBJ1-3; no clear D gene. CDR1 is SNHLY and CDR2 is FYNNEI in the germline V gene. There are 14 residues in the CDR3. The V end was cut by 7 bases, the J end by 0 bases, with 10 bases between. The DNA for the CDR3 is TGTGCCAGCAAGCAGGAAAACTCTGGAAACACCATATATTTT. This gives the protein CASKQENSGNTIYF.

This chain joins TRBV30 and TRBJ2-5, with D possibly matching TRBD1 (6 bases). Germline CDR1 is GTSNPN and CDR2 is SVGIG (reference sequence). The ends were cut back, 0 bases at V and 6 bases at J, with 8 bases in the middle. There are 12 residues in the CDR3. The CDR3 DNA sequence: TGTGCCTGGAGTGTGCAGGGGCAGACCCAGTACTTC. Translation gives CAWSVQGQTQYF.

The chain links TRBV7-9 to TRBJ1-5; D is possibly TRBD1 (5 bases). Trimming took off 5 bases at V and 3 bases at J, with 11 bases between the two ends. From germline, CDR1 is SEHNR and CDR2 FQNEAQ (reference sequence). This CDR3 has 14 amino acids. The CDR3 region has the DNA TGTGCCAGCAGCACCACAGGAGACAATCAGCCCCAGCATTTT. Amino acids: CASSTTGDNQPQHF.

This chain connects TRBV4-3 to TRBJ1-1; D call uncertain. The V gene lost 4 bases and the J gene lost 1 base, with 7 bases spanning the gap. The germline V gene has CDR1 LGHNA and CDR2 YSLEER. This CDR3 region has 13 residues. CDR3 sequence: CASSPGQNTEAFF. As DNA, the CDR3 is TGCGCCAGCAGCCCAGGCCAGAACACTGAAGCTTTCTTT.

A few counts support this clone. This chain joins TRBV29-1 and TRBJ2-2; 7 bases are a match to TRBD2. This CDR3 has 13 residues. Trimming at V came to 5 bases and at J to 5 bases, leaving 5 bases not matched to a gene. From germline, CDR1 is SQVTM and CDR2 ANQGSEA. CDR3 sequence reads: CSVFGGGTGELFF. In nucleotides, the CDR3 is TGCAGCGTTTTCGGGGGAGGGACCGGGGAGCTGTTTTTT.

In this sample, this clone turned up once. V is TRBV7-6 and J is TRBJ2-5; D possibly corresponds to TRBD1 (6 bases). The V end was cut by 0 bases, the J end by 2 bases, with 10 bases between. CDR1 and CDR2 (germline): SGHVS, FNYEAQ. The CDR3 length is 15 residues. CDR3 in DNA: TGTGCCAGCAGCTTAGCGAACAGGGTACAAGAGACCCAGTACTTC. Its protein is CASSLANRVQETQYF.

This chain connects TRBV30 to TRBJ2-5; D perhaps matches TRBD2 (5 bases). CDR3 length: 13 residues. The germline V and J ends were trimmed by 0 bases and 9 bases, with 14 bases remaining between them. In germline, CDR1 is GTSNPN, CDR2 SVGIG (reference sequence). CDR3 sequence reads: CAWSVWGSEAQYF. CDR3 nucleotides: TGTGCCTGGAGTGTTTGGGGTTCGGAGGCCCAGTACTTC.

This clone came up once. This rearrangement joins TRBV18 to TRBJ2-6; weak D call: TRBD1 (5 bases). From germline, CDR1 is KGHSH and CDR2 LQKENI. Between the trimmed V and J ends, which lost 3 bases and 4 bases, there was a span of 13 bases. This CDR3 spans 16 amino acids. The CDR3: CASSPFGADGANVLTF. Written as DNA, the CDR3 is TGTGCCAGCTCACCCTTTGGGGCGGACGGGGCCAACGTCCTGACTTTC. The full variable domain, rest sourced from reference TRBV18 and TRBJ2-6, is NAGVMQNPRHLVRRRGQEARLRCSPMKGHSHVYWYRQLPEEGLKFMVYLQKENIIDESGMPKERFSAEFPKEGPSILRIQQVVRGDSAAYFCASSPFGADGANVLTFGAGSRLTVL.

This chain uses TRBV27 with TRBJ1-6; D is perhaps TRBD1 (5 bases). This CDR3 is 14 amino acids long. Germline V gives CDR1 MNHEY, CDR2 SMNVEV (reference sequence). V gave up 3 bases and J gave up 7 bases, with 10 bases separating them. This CDR3 reads CASSFGQGNSPLHF. As DNA, the CDR3 is TGTGCCAGCAGTTTCGGGCAGGGAAATTCACCCCTCCACTTT.

The rearrangement uses TRBV15 and TRBJ2-5, with TRBD2 matching over 9 bases. CDR1 is LNHNV and CDR2 is YYDKDF in the germline V gene (reference sequence). The V and J ends lost 0 bases and 5 bases, in that order; junction bases with no gene match: 10. This CDR3 has 17 residues. The CDR3 DNA reads TGTGCCACCAGCAGAGACTTCCGCGGGGGGGCGGGGGAGACCCAGTACTTC. Translated, it gives CATSRDFRGGAGETQYF. The whole variable domain, remainder taken from reference TRBV15 and TRBJ2-5, is DAMVIQNPRYQVTQFGKPVTLSCSQTLNHNVMYWYQQKSSQAPKLLFHYYDKDFNNEADTPDNFQSRRPNTSFCFLDIRSPGLGDTAMYLCATSRDFRGGAGETQYFGPGTRLLVL.

This chain connects TRBV5-1 to TRBJ2-6, with TRBD1 identical over 10 bases. Germline CDR1 is SGHRS and CDR2 is YFSETQ. The CDR3 has 20 residues. Trimming at V came to 0 bases and at J to 1 base, leaving 10 bases not matched to a gene. CDR3 bases: TGCGCCAGCAGCTTGGCCTTAAGGACAGGGGGGACTTCTGGGGCCAACGTCCTGACTTTC. Translating it yields CASSLALRTGGTSGANVLTF. The variable domain in full, with the rest retrieved from reference TRBV5-1 and TRBJ2-6, is KAGVTQTPRYLIKTRGQQVTLSCSPISGHRSVSWYQQTPGQGLQFLFEYFSETQRNKGNFPGRFSGRQFSNSRSEMNVSTLELGDSALYLCASSLALRTGGTSGANVLTFGAGSRLTVL.

The rearrangement uses TRBV25-1 and TRBJ2-3, with 8 bases aligning to TRBD2. The ends lost 6 bases at V and 6 bases at J; junction bases unmatched: 5. The germline V gene has CDR1 MGHDK and CDR2 SYGVNS. This CDR3 spans 13 amino acids. The CDR3 DNA reads TGTGCCAGCAGGGGTAGCGGGGTGGATACGCAGTATTTT. This encodes CASRGSGVDTQYF.

This rearrangement joins TRBV6-1 to TRBJ2-7; TRBD2 matches at 8 bases. CDR3 size: 19 residues. Germline trimming cut 1 base from V and 3 bases from J; bases unmatched to any gene: 17. Germline CDR1 MNHNS, CDR2 SASEGT. The CDR3 DNA reads TGTGCCAGCAGTGAAGGGCTTGTGGCTCGGGGGGGGGAATTCTACGAGCAGTACTTC. This encodes CASSEGLVARGGEFYEQYF.

The chain couples TRBV5-6 to TRBJ1-1; D remains unclear. Germline CDR1 reads SGHDT; CDR2 reads YYEEEE. This CDR3 is 13 amino acids long. V lost 0 bases to trimming and J lost 6 bases, with 9 bases between them. As DNA, the CDR3 is TGTGCCAGCAGCTTGGCTGCGGGGTCTGAAGCTTTCTTT. It translates to CASSLAAGSEAFF. The full variable domain, in which reference TRBV5-6 and TRBJ1-1 provide the parts outside the CDR3, is DAGVTQSPTHLIKTRGQQVTLRCSPKSGHDTVSWYQQALGQGPQFIFQYYEEEERQRGNFPDRFSGHQFPNYSSELNVNALLLGDSALYLCASSLAAGSEAFFGQGTRLTVV.

DNA of the CDR3: TGTGCCAGCAGTTACGTCCCCCACTCCTACGAGCAGTACTTC. Its protein product is CASSYVPHSYEQYF. The J gene is TRBJ2-7, the V gene TRBV6-6; D gene uncertain. The ends were cut back, 2 bases at V and 0 bases at J, with 8 bases in the middle. This CDR3 region has 14 residues. Per the germline V gene, CDR1 is MNHNY and CDR2 is SVGAGI (reference sequence).

The genes are TRBV10-3 and TRBJ2-3; 8 bases map to TRBD2. V trimming: 4 bases; J trimming: 3 bases; junction bases outside the gene matches: 6. Germline CDR1 is ENHRY and CDR2 is SYGVKD. The CDR3 consists of 15 residues. CDR3 in amino acids: CAISVYSGETDTQYF. In nucleotides, the CDR3 is TGTGCCATCAGTGTGTATAGCGGGGAGACAGATACGCAGTATTTT.